This paragraph covers one T cell receptor (beta chain) sequence. Antigen unknown. These data belong to a study of Tregs in tolerant kidney transplant recipients. Findings of the study overall: Findings come from small patient numbers and require larger validation.

CD4+CD25+CD127- Tregs, CD4+CD25- non-Tregs, CD4 and CD8 cells were sorted. Germline values: CDR1 SGHTA, CDR2 FQGTGA. V dropped 4 bases and J dropped 0 bases, with 11 bases sitting between them. The CDR3 runs 15 residues. The method was immunoSEQ multiplex PCR; TCRdb's version includes in-frame clones alone and lacks a portion of them. The sample carries fewer than 80,000 clones, roughly 98% recorded once. The chain combines TRBV7-3 with TRBJ2-3; D unresolved. Source: CD4+ T cells from blood, taken before the transplant. The sequence was collected from a human donor who received a combined kidney and bone marrow transplant. CDR3 DNA: TGTGCCAGCAGCTCCCGCGAGGCGAGCACAGATACGCAGTATTTT. Residues: CASSSREASTDTQYF.